Each of the 24 T cell receptor beta chains below was sequenced from the same sample in a study of control samples from healthy donors and cancer patients. Sequencing used immunoSEQ multiplex PCR; TCRdb keeps in-frame clones, though not all of them. The sample records 50,000 or so clones, approximately 94% being singletons. The sample consisted of blood. These receptors were collected from a woman under 30 in good health.

This clone appeared a few times. CDR3 bases: TGTGCCAGTAGGGCCTTGGACAGGGACGAGACCCAGTACTTC. This codes for CASRALDRDETQYF. J is TRBJ2-5 and V is TRBV19; 8 positions agree with TRBD1. The CDR3 extends over 14 amino acids. Unmatched junction bases numbered 8, after V lost 6 bases and J lost 5 bases. CDR1 and CDR2 (germline): LNHDA, SQIVND (reference sequence).

The CDR3 sequence is CASSLDRDREGTDTQYF. The DNA for the CDR3 is TGTGCCAGCAGCTTAGACAGGGATCGTGAAGGCACAGATACGCAGTATTTT. The chain couples TRBV7-9 to TRBJ2-3; possibly TRBD1 for D (6 bases). V gave up 1 base and J gave up 1 base, with 15 bases separating them. The CDR3 length is 17 residues. CDR1 SEHNR and CDR2 FQNEAQ come from the germline V gene (reference sequence).

This rearrangement joins TRBV19 to TRBJ1-6; no clear D. Trimming cost V 1 base and J 9 bases, with 4 bases left between them. The CDR3 covers 12 residues. In germline, CDR1 is LNHDA, CDR2 SQIVND (reference sequence). The chain's CDR3 is CASSIGGSPLHF. The DNA of the CDR3 is TGTGCCAGTAGTATAGGGGGTTCACCCCTCCACTTT.

This rearrangement joins TRBV4-1 to TRBJ2-1; TRBD2 matches 12 bases. The CDR3 totals 15 residues. V lost 2 bases and J lost 6; bases outside the gene matches: 2. Looked up from germline, CDR1 is MGHRA and CDR2 is YSYEKL. The CDR3 nucleotides read TGCGCCAGCAGCCAACTAGCGGGGGGGTTCAATGAGCAGTTCTTC. The encoded protein is CASSQLAGGFNEQFF.

Remarks on this clone: This sample includes further DNA sequences coding for the same CDR3. The CDR3 nucleotides are TGTGCCACCAGTGAGGCAGCGATGGGAAACATTCAGTACTTC. Its translation is CATSEAAMGNIQYF. The V and J genes are TRBV24-1 and TRBJ2-4, with no clear D. This CDR3 contains 14 residues. V lost 4 bases to trimming and J lost 6 bases, with 12 bases between them. Germline assignment: CDR1 KGHDR and CDR2 SFDVKD.

V and J are TRBV18 and TRBJ1-1; D not resolved. Germline values: CDR1 KGHSH, CDR2 LQKENI. The CDR3 runs to 13 residues. The ends were cut back, 2 bases at V and 3 bases at J, with 7 bases in the middle. Written as DNA, the CDR3 is TGTGCCAGCTCACCAAAGACGGACACTGAAGCTTTCTTT. It is translated as CASSPKTDTEAFF. Combining the CDR3 with reference TRBV18 and TRBJ1-1 gives the whole variable domain NAGVMQNPRHLVRRRGQEARLRCSPMKGHSHVYWYRQLPEEGLKFMVYLQKENIIDESGMPKERFSAEFPKEGPSILRIQQVVRGDSAAYFCASSPKTDTEAFFGQGTRLTVV.

This clone is a singleton in its sample. The genes are TRBV15 and TRBJ2-5; D may be TRBD1 (5 bases). The CDR3 runs to 13 residues. Germline V gene sequence: CDR1 LNHNV, CDR2 YYDKDF (reference sequence). Trimming left V 4 bases short and J 9 bases short, with 15 bases between. The CDR3 spells CATSTRQILAQYF. CDR3 in DNA: TGTGCCACCAGCACCCGACAGATCCTGGCCCAGTACTTC. The full variable domain, in which reference TRBV15 and TRBJ2-5 provide the parts outside the CDR3, is DAMVIQNPRYQVTQFGKPVTLSCSQTLNHNVMYWYQQKSSQAPKLLFHYYDKDFNNEADTPDNFQSRRPNTSFCFLDIRSPGLGDTAMYLCATSTRQILAQYFGPGTRLLVL.

J is TRBJ2-5 and V is TRBV5-4; 7 bases agree with TRBD2. CDR1 is SGHNT and CDR2 is YYREEE in the germline V gene (reference sequence). The J segment lost 3 bases and the V segment lost 7 bases, leaving 6 bases of the junction unmatched. The CDR3 contains 13 residues. The CDR3 here is CASLVAGEETQYF. CDR3 DNA sequence: TGTGCCAGCTTGGTGGCGGGGGAAGAGACCCAGTACTTC.

The chain links TRBV23-1 to TRBJ1-2; weak D call: TRBD1 (5 bases). TRBV23-1 is given ORF status, its function remaining uncertain. The CDR3 sequence is 11 residues long. The V end was cut by 3 bases, the J end by 8 bases, with 7 bases between. CDR3 nucleotide sequence: TGCGCCAGCAGTCAGGGGGAAGGCTACACCTTC. Protein product: CASSQGEGYTF.

The V gene is TRBV7-2, the J gene TRBJ2-5; D gene ambiguous. The CDR3 contains 15 residues. Trimming took off 1 base at V and 2 bases at J, with 11 bases between the two ends. CDR1 is SGHTA, CDR2 FQGNSA, per germline. In nucleotides, the CDR3 is TGTGCCAGCAGCTTAGGACTCAACATTCAAGAGACCCAGTACTTC. It specifies CASSLGLNIQETQYF.

The V call is TRBV6-2 or TRBV6-3, the J call TRBJ2-4; 9 nucleotides match TRBD2. Germline CDR1 MNHEY, CDR2 SVGEGT. Trimming removed 2 bases from V and 6 bases from J; junction bases left unmatched: 17. This CDR3 is built from 19 residues. The CDR3 nucleotides are TGTGCCAGCAGTTACGTTGTTAGCGGGGGCCCCCCCCGGGGAAACATTCAGTACTTC. This encodes CASSYVVSGGPPRGNIQYF.

The genes are TRBV7-2 and TRBJ2-1; 10 bases map to TRBD1. Germline V CDR1 and CDR2: SGHTA, FQGNSA. V shed 4 bases, J shed 8 bases, and the junction held 8 bases outside the gene matches. This CDR3 is 15 amino acids long. The CDR3 loop is CASSYRGQGRDEQFF. CDR3 DNA sequence: TGTGCCAGCAGCTATAGGGGACAGGGGAGGGATGAGCAGTTCTTC. Looking up the rest from reference TRBV7-2 and TRBJ2-1 gives the full variable domain: GAGVSQSPSNKVTEKGKDVELRCDPISGHTALYWYRQSLGQGLEFLIYFQGNSAPDKSGLPSDRFSAERTGGSVSTLTIQRTQQEDSAVYLCASSYRGQGRDEQFFGPGTRLTVL.

V usage is TRBV12-1 and J usage is TRBJ1-1; TRBD1 was called by the table and not checked on the DNA. TRBV12-1 is a pseudogene locus. This CDR3 is 15 amino acids long. The CDR3 DNA reads TGTGCCAGCAGCCCGCAACAGGGGGCGGACACTGAAGCTTTCTTT. This translates into CASSPQQGADTEAFF.

This chain connects TRBV5-1 to TRBJ2-3; D gene unclear. The CDR3 has 11 amino acids. Looked up from germline, CDR1 is SGHRS and CDR2 is YFSETQ. The V end lost 4 bases, the J end lost 4 bases, and 4 bases lay between the germline ends. CDR3 DNA: TGCGCCAGCAGCGCCGCAGATACGCAGTATTTT. Encoded protein: CASSAADTQYF.

The V and J genes are TRBV7-2 and TRBJ1-3; D is undetermined. Trimming pared 4 bases from V and 0 bases from J, leaving 10 bases between. The CDR3 is 15 amino acids. Germline CDR1 reads SGHTA; CDR2 reads FQGNSA. The CDR3 spells CASSYDGNSGNTIYF. For the CDR3, the DNA is TGTGCCAGCAGCTATGACGGGAACTCTGGAAACACCATATATTTT. The entire variable domain, with the rest obtained from reference TRBV7-2 and TRBJ1-3, is as follows: GAGVSQSPSNKVTEKGKDVELRCDPISGHTALYWYRQSLGQGLEFLIYFQGNSAPDKSGLPSDRFSAERTGGSVSTLTIQRTQQEDSAVYLCASSYDGNSGNTIYFGEGSWLTVV.

V and J are TRBV4-2 and TRBJ2-7; D is possibly TRBD2 (7 bases). CDR1 LGHNA and CDR2 YNFKEQ come from the germline V gene. V was clipped by 0 bases and J by 3 bases, with 15 bases between them. This CDR3 is built from 16 residues. The CDR3 DNA reads as TGTGCCAGCAGCCAAGAAGGGGCGGGGGCCCTCTACGAGCAGTACTTC. Its protein product is CASSQEGAGALYEQYF.

The J gene is TRBJ1-1, the V gene TRBV5-1, with D unclear. The V gene lost 0 bases and the J gene lost 0 bases, with 9 bases spanning the gap. This CDR3 region has 15 residues. Germline V gene data show CDR1 as SGHRS and CDR2 as YFSETQ. CDR3 residues: CASSLVADMNTEAFF. The CDR3 nucleotides read TGCGCCAGCAGCTTGGTGGCAGATATGAACACTGAAGCTTTCTTT.

This clone has only one observation. This chain connects TRBV5-1 to TRBJ2-5, with D unclear. V dropped 4 bases and J dropped 5 bases, with 15 bases sitting between them. Germline-derived CDR1 and CDR2 are SGHRS and YFSETQ. The CDR3 covers 14 residues. In DNA, the CDR3 is TGCGCCAGCAGCGATTGGGCTTTCCGGGAGACCCAGTACTTC. Encoded protein: CASSDWAFRETQYF. Full variable domain (rest looked up from reference TRBV5-1 and TRBJ2-5): KAGVTQTPRYLIKTRGQQVTLSCSPISGHRSVSWYQQTPGQGLQFLFEYFSETQRNKGNFPGRFSGRQFSNSRSEMNVSTLELGDSALYLCASSDWAFRETQYFGPGTRLLVL.

The chain has TRBV7-9 and TRBJ1-5; maybe TRBD1 (5 bases). This CDR3 has 14 residues. V was trimmed by 1 base and J by 2 bases, leaving 6 bases between them. The germline CDR1 and CDR2 sequences are SEHNR and FQNEAQ (reference sequence). The DNA for the CDR3 is TGTGCCAGCAGCTTAGGGGGCGGCAATCAGCCCCAGCATTTT. This gives the protein CASSLGGGNQPQHF.

This clone appeared once. This chain uses TRBV4-3 with TRBJ2-1; 9 nucleotides agree with TRBD2. The CDR3 covers 16 residues. J lost 4 bases, V lost 0 bases, and 4 bases had no gene match. Germline values: CDR1 LGHNA, CDR2 YSLEER. The CDR3 loop reads CASSQEIAGVYNEQFF. The DNA of the CDR3 is TGCGCCAGCAGCCAAGAAATAGCGGGGGTATACAATGAGCAGTTCTTC.

This chain's CDR3 is CASSPSGTSGASSYNEQFF. The CDR3 DNA is TGTGCCAGCAGCCCTTCCGGGACTAGCGGGGCTAGCTCCTACAATGAGCAGTTCTTC. This chain links TRBV7-9 with TRBJ2-1, with 13 bases identical to TRBD2. Germline V gene data show CDR1 as SEHNR and CDR2 as FQNEAQ (reference sequence). CDR3 size: 19 residues. Unmatched junction bases numbered 10, after V lost 5 bases and J lost 0 bases.

The chain joins TRBV19 to TRBJ1-1; 9 nucleotides agree with TRBD1. The junction had 3 bases not matched to a gene; V was cut back by 6 bases and J by 4 bases. This CDR3 contains 13 residues. The germline V gene has CDR1 LNHDA and CDR2 SQIVND (reference sequence). CDR3 bases: TGTGCCAGTAGCGCGACAGGGGGCACTGAAGCTTTCTTT. It specifies CASSATGGTEAFF.

The chain couples TRBV6-5 to TRBJ1-2; TRBD1 matches at 7 bases. Germline CDR1 and CDR2: MNHEY and SVGAGI. J lost 14 bases, V lost 0 bases, and 9 bases had no gene match. The CDR3 length is 13 residues. The CDR3 DNA sequence: TGTGCCAGCAGTTACTCGTCAGGGGGGGCTCGGACCTTC. As protein: CASSYSSGGARTF.

The chain combines TRBV2 with TRBJ1-2; 7 nucleotides align to TRBD1. V shed 8 bases and J 6 bases; nucleotides not matched to a gene: 21. The CDR3 is 17 amino acids. CDR1 SNHLY and CDR2 FYNNEI come from the germline V gene. The CDR3: CASLAPGGGGFIHGYTF. Here the CDR3 DNA reads TGTGCCAGCCTCGCCCCCGGTGGAGGGGGCTTCATCCATGGCTACACCTTC.